Following are 28 T cell receptor beta chains from one sample sequenced in a study of post-analysis software for immune sequencing data. Sequencing libraries made from TCR beta cDNA carried unique molecular identifiers. MiXCR was run by TCRdb on the PCR reads, yielding one entry per CDR3 protein. Of approximately 660,000 distinct CDR3 sequences in the sample, approximately 59% were seen once. Study-wide findings and caveats: Patients showed TRBV5-6, TRBV5-1 and TRBV20-1 among a few TRBV segments more frequent than in controls.

Antigens of these TCRs are unknown. Sequencing used blood. Receptor source: a girl aged 2-10 years with multiple sclerosis.

The V call is TRBV30, the J call TRBJ2-1, with D hard to call. The germline CDR1 and CDR2 sequences are GTSNPN and SVGIG (reference sequence). Deletions cut 2 bases from V and 6 bases from J, with 11 bases between. The CDR3 covers 13 residues. CDR3 bases: TGTGCCTGGAGTCGGGTGTCGGCCAATGAGCAGTTCTTC. Its translation: CAWSRVSANEQFF.

The chain joins TRBV15 to TRBJ2-7, with D uncertain. Germline V gives CDR1 LNHNV, CDR2 YYDKDF (reference sequence). V shed 0 bases and J shed 7 bases, with 13 bases lying between them. The CDR3 runs to 14 residues. CDR3 sequence (DNA): TGTGCCACCAGCAGAGATCGTGGGTTGGGGGAGCAGTACTTC. It is translated as CATSRDRGLGEQYF.

This clonotype was observed a handful of times. The genes are TRBV29-1 and TRBJ2-5, with TRBD1 identical over 7 bases. With 0 bases clipped from V and 5 bases from J, the junction kept 6 bases outside the gene matches. Germline values: CDR1 SQVTM, CDR2 ANQGSEA. The CDR3 runs 14 residues. The CDR3 reads CSVEDQEQGETQYF. As DNA, the CDR3 is TGCAGCGTTGAAGATCAGGAACAGGGGGAGACCCAGTACTTC.

J is TRBJ2-4 and V is TRBV27, with D possibly TRBD1 on 5 matching bases. Looked up from germline, CDR1 is MNHEY and CDR2 is SMNVEV (reference sequence). With 2 bases removed from V and 0 bases from J, the gap between germline ends came to 14 bases. The CDR3 has 17 residues. This CDR3 is CASSLRADTLAKNIQYF. CDR3 DNA: TGTGCCAGCAGTTTAAGGGCGGACACCCTAGCCAAAAACATTCAGTACTTC.

This clonotype was seen ten or more times. This chain joins TRBV6-5 and TRBJ2-3, with 8 nucleotides matching TRBD2. This CDR3 has 13 amino acids. V was clipped by 6 bases and J by 4 bases; unmatched bases: 3. Per germline, CDR1 MNHEY and CDR2 SVGAGI. CDR3 bases: TGTGCCAGCAGCCCCGGGGGGGCAGATACGCAGTATTTT. Translated, it gives CASSPGGADTQYF.

Only a few counts were recorded for this clonotype. This chain connects TRBV5-5 to TRBJ2-1; 8 positions agree with TRBD2. CDR1 SGHKS and CDR2 YYEKEE come from the germline V gene (reference sequence). The trim removed 7 bases at V and 5 bases at J, leaving 5 bases unmatched. The CDR3 is 13 amino acids. The CDR3 nucleotides read TGTGCCAGCGCGGGACTAGGTGACAATGAGCAGTTCTTC. It is translated as CASAGLGDNEQFF.

This rearrangement joins TRBV6-5 to TRBJ2-5, with D perhaps TRBD1 (5 bases). Per germline, CDR1 MNHEY and CDR2 SVGAGI. The CDR3 has 13 residues. The ends were cut back, 10 bases at V and 5 bases at J, with 17 bases in the middle. Written as DNA, the CDR3 is TGTGCCACATTCGACAGCCTTAGTGAGACCCAGTACTTC. It specifies CATFDSLSETQYF.

This clonotype was counted between two and nine times. The rearrangement links TRBV20-1 to TRBJ2-5, with TRBD2 as a possible D gene (5 bases). The germline V gene encodes CDR1 DFQATT and CDR2 SNEGSKA (reference sequence). The CDR3 runs to 14 residues. The germline V and J ends were trimmed by 5 bases and 0 bases, with 13 bases remaining between them. CDR3 nucleotide sequence: TGCAGTGCTGGCAACGGGATAGACCAAGAGACCCAGTACTTC. Amino acid sequence: CSAGNGIDQETQYF.

This clonotype came up a few times. V and J are TRBV7-2 and TRBJ2-1, with D hard to call. This CDR3 has 13 amino acids. CDR1 and CDR2 from the germline V gene are SGHTA and FQGNSA. The germline V and J ends were trimmed by 4 bases and 9 bases, with 13 bases remaining between them. The CDR3 nucleotides are TGTGCCAGCAGCTCACTCAGGACCCTTGAGCAGTTCTTC. It codes for CASSSLRTLEQFF. The full variable domain, in which reference TRBV7-2 and TRBJ2-1 provide the parts outside the CDR3, is GAGVSQSPSNKVTEKGKDVELRCDPISGHTALYWYRQSLGQGLEFLIYFQGNSAPDKSGLPSDRFSAERTGGSVSTLTIQRTQQEDSAVYLCASSSLRTLEQFFGPGTRLTVL.

As to this clonotype: One end of the junction varies from germline; a read error may be responsible. The chain recombines TRBV3-1 with TRBJ2-4; D gene uncertain. The end of the DNA is better explained by TRBJ2-7, so the J call may be wrong. Germline CDR1 and CDR2: LGHDT and YNNKEL (reference sequence). The CDR3 extends over 11 amino acids. CDR3: CASSQINEQYF. CDR3 bases: TGTGCCAGTAGCCAAATCAACGAGCAGTACTTC.

The rearrangement links TRBV20-1 to TRBJ2-3, with 9 bases fitting TRBD2. CDR1 and CDR2 from the germline V gene are DFQATT and SNEGSKA (reference sequence). CDR3 length: 16 amino acids. The V segment lost 6 bases and the J segment 1 base; nucleotides outside the gene matches: 11. Written as DNA, the CDR3 is TGCAGTGCGATTATGGGCGGGGGGGCAGGCACAGATACGCAGTATTTT. Amino acid sequence: CSAIMGGGAGTDTQYF.

The genes are TRBV6-2 or TRBV6-3 and TRBJ2-1; D is possibly TRBD1 (6 bases). Germline V gene lookup returns CDR1 MNHEY and CDR2 SVGEGT. The CDR3 contains 12 residues. V was trimmed by 7 bases and J by 8 bases, leaving 12 bases between them. The CDR3 protein is CASTKGGHEQFF. Written as DNA, the CDR3 is TGTGCCAGCACTAAAGGGGGTCATGAGCAGTTCTTC.

This clonotype was seen only once. This sequence joins TRBV25-1 and TRBJ2-5; 8 bases line up with TRBD2. CDR3 length equals 14 residues. J gave up 3 bases and V 4 bases, and 4 bases lay outside the gene matches. CDR1 MGHDK and CDR2 SYGVNS come from the germline V gene. In nucleotides, the CDR3 is TGTGCCAGCAGTGGGGATAGCGGGGAAGAGACCCAGTACTTC. Translated: CASSGDSGEETQYF.

This chain uses TRBV9 with TRBJ2-5, with a possible D match to TRBD2 (6 bases). From germline, CDR1 is SGDLS and CDR2 YYNGEE. V was pared by 3 bases and J by 1 base, with 25 bases between. This CDR3 is built from 19 residues. The CDR3 reads CASSDTQGEVAEGQETQYF. CDR3 nucleotides: TGTGCCAGCAGCGACACCCAGGGAGAGGTAGCGGAGGGCCAAGAGACCCAGTACTTC.

V usage is TRBV20-1 and J usage is TRBJ1-5; D is unclear. From germline, CDR1 is DFQATT and CDR2 SNEGSKA (reference sequence). This CDR3 contains 15 residues. V dropped 3 bases and J dropped 5 bases, with 17 bases sitting between them. CDR3 in amino acids: CSASSLGGLDQPQHF. The DNA for the CDR3 is TGCAGTGCTAGTTCTCTGGGAGGCCTGGATCAGCCCCAGCATTTT.

This clonotype appeared a single time. The chain is built from TRBV5-1 and TRBJ2-7; 9 nucleotides align to TRBD1. This CDR3 is built from 15 residues. Unmatched junction bases numbered 6, after V lost 3 bases and J lost 2 bases. Germline V CDR1 and CDR2: SGHRS, YFSETQ. The CDR3 protein is CASSWTGEVPYEQYF. The CDR3 nucleotides are TGCGCCAGCAGCTGGACAGGGGAAGTCCCCTACGAGCAGTACTTC.

CDR3 sequence: CASSQDSGGSYEQYV. In nucleotides, the CDR3 is TGCGCCAGCAGCCAAGATAGCGGGGGCTCCTACGAGCAGTACGTC. This rearrangement joins TRBV4-3 to TRBJ2-7; 9 nucleotides align to TRBD2. The CDR3 runs to 15 residues. V gave up 0 bases and J gave up 0 bases; unmatched junction bases: 0. In germline, CDR1 is LGHNA, CDR2 YSLEER.

In DNA form, the CDR3 reads TGTGCCAGCAGCTTACCGGAAGGGGGCTACGAGCAGTACTTC. This sequence encodes CASSLPEGGYEQYF. V and J are TRBV11-2 and TRBJ2-7, with D perhaps matching TRBD1 (6 bases). Per the germline V gene, CDR1 is SGHAT and CDR2 is FQNNGV. The V gene lost 2 bases and the J gene lost 3 bases, with 11 bases spanning the gap. This CDR3 is 14 amino acids long.

The chain employs TRBV20-1 and TRBJ2-3; D remains ambiguous. The CDR3 has 14 residues. V shed 2 bases and J shed 2 bases, with 11 bases lying between them. Germline CDR1 and CDR2: DFQATT and SNEGSKA (reference sequence). The chain's CDR3 is CSARSPENTDTQYF. The CDR3 nucleotides read TGCAGTGCTAGATCTCCGGAGAACACAGATACGCAGTATTTT.

This chain joins TRBV5-1 and TRBJ2-1; D call uncertain. CDR3 length equals 13 residues. The germline V gene encodes CDR1 SGHRS and CDR2 YFSETQ. V was shortened by 2 bases and J by 7 bases, with 10 bases between the two germline ends. The CDR3 is CASSFPLGNEQFF. CDR3 DNA: TGCGCCAGCAGCTTCCCGTTGGGGAATGAGCAGTTCTTC. Looking up the rest from reference TRBV5-1 and TRBJ2-1 gives the full variable domain: KAGVTQTPRYLIKTRGQQVTLSCSPISGHRSVSWYQQTPGQGLQFLFEYFSETQRNKGNFPGRFSGRQFSNSRSEMNVSTLELGDSALYLCASSFPLGNEQFFGPGTRLTVL.

The chain couples TRBV5-8 to TRBJ2-5; 7 bases agree with TRBD1. Losses at the gene ends were 5 bases for V and 5 bases for J; bases not matched to a gene: 9. Germline V gene sequence: CDR1 SGHTS, CDR2 YDEGEE. CDR3 size: 14 residues. CDR3 in amino acids: CASSKTGVGETQYF. The CDR3 bases are TGTGCCAGCAGTAAAACAGGGGTAGGGGAGACCCAGTACTTC.

The rearrangement links TRBV11-2 to TRBJ1-1; D gene unclear. Trimming removed 2 bases at V and 12 bases at J, with 19 bases between. Per germline, CDR1 SGHAT and CDR2 FQNNGV. The CDR3 loop spans 14 amino acids. The CDR3 region is CASSLNPDPGTSFF. DNA of the CDR3: TGTGCCAGCAGCTTAAACCCGGACCCTGGTACGTCTTTCTTT. Full variable domain (rest looked up from reference TRBV11-2 and TRBJ1-1): EAGVAQSPRYKIIEKRQSVAFWCNPISGHATLYWYQQILGQGPKLLIQFQNNGVVDDSQLPKDRFSAERLKGVDSTLKIQPAKLEDSAVYLCASSLNPDPGTSFFGQGTRLTVV.

The chain links TRBV12-3 or TRBV12-4 to TRBJ1-1, with D unresolved. Trimming pared 4 bases from V and 8 bases from J, leaving 14 bases between. This CDR3 comprises 13 residues. CDR3 loop: CASSYDPFGEAFF. The CDR3 DNA sequence: TGTGCCAGCAGTTACGACCCGTTCGGAGAAGCTTTCTTT.

In its sample, this clonotype was seen a few times. This chain links TRBV11-2 with TRBJ2-7; 10 bases are shared with TRBD2. Germline V gives CDR1 SGHAT, CDR2 FQNNGV. There are 16 residues in the CDR3. V was clipped by 1 base and J by 2 bases; unmatched bases: 5. The CDR3 DNA is TGTGCCAGCAGCTTAGGAAGGGGGACTAGCGCCTACGAGCAGTACTTC. As protein: CASSLGRGTSAYEQYF. The whole variable domain, remainder taken from reference TRBV11-2 and TRBJ2-7, is EAGVAQSPRYKIIEKRQSVAFWCNPISGHATLYWYQQILGQGPKLLIQFQNNGVVDDSQLPKDRFSAERLKGVDSTLKIQPAKLEDSAVYLCASSLGRGTSAYEQYFGPGTRLTVT.

V is TRBV5-1 and J is TRBJ2-5; 9 bases agree with TRBD1. Germline loops: CDR1 SGHRS, CDR2 YFSETQ. J lost 3 bases, V lost 4 bases, and 7 bases had no gene match. The CDR3 length is 15 residues. The CDR3 is CASSPTGGWKETQYF. CDR3 in DNA: TGCGCCAGCAGCCCCACAGGGGGCTGGAAAGAGACCCAGTACTTC.

The genes are TRBV6-6 and TRBJ2-1; tentatively, D is TRBD2 (7 bases). Germline CDR1 reads MNHNY; CDR2 reads SVGAGI (reference sequence). The V gene lost 2 bases and the J gene lost 6 bases, with 17 bases spanning the gap. The CDR3 has 16 amino acids. CDR3 in amino acids: CASSYRTGGQSNEQFF. CDR3 DNA sequence: TGTGCCAGCAGTTACCGTACCGGGGGGCAGAGCAATGAGCAGTTCTTC.

This clonotype was counted between two and nine times. The chain employs TRBV29-1 and TRBJ2-3; tentatively, D is TRBD2 (6 bases). V lost 7 bases, J lost 0 bases, and 17 bases lay in between. CDR3 length: 15 amino acids. Germline V CDR1 and CDR2: SQVTM, ANQGSEA. CDR3 DNA: TGCAGCGGTTCGGGGGACCTCACTAGCACAGATACGCAGTATTTT. Its translation: CSGSGDLTSTDTQYF.

The J gene is TRBJ2-4, the V gene TRBV5-1, with a weak D call TRBD1 (6 bases). Germline loops: CDR1 SGHRS, CDR2 YFSETQ. This CDR3 region has 16 residues. Trimming stripped 2 bases from V and 3 bases from J, with 15 bases between. The CDR3 reads CASSLSSVGGKNIQYF. The CDR3 DNA is TGCGCCAGCAGCTTATCCTCGGTAGGGGGCAAAAACATTCAGTACTTC.